This record covers a single TCR beta chain. One end of the junction is discordant with germline, which a read error may explain. This sample stems from a study of T cell repertoires in cytomegalovirus infection. The CDR3 is 18 amino acids. From germline, CDR1 is SGHTA and CDR2 FQGTGA. One entry per CDR3 protein results from TCRdb running MiXCR on the reads. The profile covers 450,000 to 650,000 distinct CDR3 sequences, with approximately 25% appearing a single time and under 15% taken by the ten largest. The rearrangement links TRBV7-3 to TRBJ2-2, with D perhaps matching TRBD2 (6 bases). Sequenced input: PBMCs. The sequence was collected from a human donor in good health (CMV status not recorded). Some clones in this sample may be carry-over from other donors' samples. The CDR3 here is CASSSTRIGGPVTGELFF. In nucleotides, the CDR3 is TGTGCCAGCAGCTCCACGAGAATCGGAGGGCCGGTCACCGGGGAGCTGTTCTTT.